This T cell receptor beta chain was found in a study of cytomegalovirus exposure and HLA in healthy donors (dated by TCRdb to about 2017). Background on the whole study: An earlier analysis of 587 of the donors reported approximately 280 Gb of sequence data and some 110 million unique TCR beta sequences obtained from some 200 million T cells. Typing coverage differed by locus: A, B, C, DRB1 and DQB1 were typed in roughly 629-630 donors, DQA1 in about 500, DPA1 in approximately 610, and DPB1 in approximately 450. About 5 DR-DQ haplotypes were handled as single units for association and clustering, since linkage in the cohort was strong. The genetic ancestry cluster associated with self-reported Caucasian donors included 81% of the approximately 400 genotyped donors. An earlier analysis of several hundred of the donors applied high-throughput TCR beta sequencing to assess whether each TCR beta V gene segment acted as functional or pseudogenic. Among about 400 genotyped donors of the cohort, an average of roughly 230,000 unique TCR beta nucleotide sequences was sequenced per donor, of which about 19% were non-productive. The study aimed to test whether cataloging public T cell receptors could reveal signatures of past pathogen exposure. In the later analysis, no new phenotypic data were used to find candidate immune exposures; instead, reliance was placed on TCR beta sequences and their occurrence across donors. Both class I and class II loci were covered by HLA typing, at four-digit resolution. Genome-wide SNP genotypes for about three fifths of the roughly 700 donors were used in a later genetic analysis, which treated that subset as a discovery cohort. To predict cytomegalovirus infection status, the study brought together high-throughput TCR immunosequencing, statistical association of individual TCRs with disease status, and machine learning. Roughly 300 gigabases of sequencing data and 78 million or so unique TCR sequences were included in an early release covering about 700 HLA-typed donors. Donor age, sex, ethnicity and CMV serostatus were compiled together with the repertoire data. Every repertoire in the discovery cohort had been generated on one and the same sequencing platform. Along with the roughly 700-subject first cohort, a separate validation cohort of 120 different subjects was used. The study used immunosequencing to profile the T cell repertoires of around 600 subjects and linked those repertoires to cytomegalovirus serostatus. In a later analysis, previously published TCR beta repertoires from 600 to 850 donors were re-analyzed and high-resolution HLA genotyping was added so that TCR occurrence patterns could be studied.

Overall study outcomes, separate from this receptor: At a false discovery rate of 0.05, a later analysis linked roughly 17,000 TCR beta sequences to specific HLA alleles. Because some donors lacked HLA typing at each locus, the association tests relied only on the typed subset. Some IMGT-functional V segments, including TRBV6-2 and TRBV6-3, could not be told apart with the 87-base-pair reads, so those segments were excluded. Broadly in line with IMGT annotations, most TCR beta V segments showed up in productive rearrangements about 87% or about 30% of the time in an earlier analysis of around 600 of the donors. The authors suggested that the approach could potentially be extended to other disease states and immunological phenotypes. In a later analysis, several top co-occurrence clusters were reported to appear linked to parvovirus B19, influenza, CMV and Epstein-Barr virus. A further reported finding was that TCR beta sequences accurately predicted the HLA-A and HLA-B alleles for most subjects in the first cohort. The study listed 164 TCR beta chains as associated with cytomegalovirus. Because counts were too low, 15 to 20 rarely observed V segments, including chromosome 9 orphons, were excluded from the earlier analysis of fewer than 650 of the donors. For the cohort, immune exposure information was limited to CMV serostatus. Cytomegalovirus status was reported to be diagnosed by the classifier with high specificity and sensitivity in both the original and validation cohorts. Correlated functional status among segregating V segments might reflect linkage disequilibrium, but an unknown experimental factor could not be ruled out. In a later analysis, HLA-associated TCR beta chains showed more clonal expansion and lower generation probabilities than non-associated chains that were equally common. While some public TCRs were present in many individuals, most TCR sequences turned up only very rarely across donors. Presence/absence analyses assumed roughly uniform sequencing depth across donors, an assumption that may not hold. Strong co-occurrence of HLA alleles, especially DR and DQ, made assigning TCR associations to individual alleles difficult. According to a later genetic analysis, donors in an Asian-associated ancestry cluster had fewer N-insertions in productive TCRs than the approximately 710-donor mean. According to a later analysis, TCR association rates differed among HLA loci, with DRB1 alleles showing the most associated TCRs and HLA-C alleles showing the fewest. V-gene and J-gene trimming of TCR beta chains was associated with a missense DCLRE1C variant in a later genetic analysis, and the association was replicated in an independent cohort. This cohort had only TCR beta chains sequenced, and the lack of alpha or paired-chain data limited which features could be detected. According to a later analysis, most CMV-associated TCR beta chains appeared to be HLA-restricted, and the HLA associations seemed to be driven largely by CMV exposure. In vitro tests confirmed that a few of the cytomegalovirus-associated TCR beta chains recognize cytomegalovirus antigens. A cluster of highly shared sequence variants was judged likely to represent a technical artifact of the sequencing pipeline.

A remark on this clone: Its recognized antigen is unknown. Qualities for individual bases were not recorded, and no much larger clone is one base off.

Library prep was done by the immunoSEQ multiplex PCR assay. A mixture of 60 forward primers for TCR Vbeta segments and 13 reverse primers for TCR Jbeta segments was used in the multiplex PCR. Amplification of the CDR3 region of rearranged TCR beta genes was performed with a multiplex PCR assay on genomic DNA. On the Illumina HiSeq System, the amplified TCR beta libraries were sequenced as 87-base-pair reads. Processing in the source paper ran as follows. A later analysis counted 75 million to 100 million unique TCR beta chains across the 690 or so repertoires, and around 9.9 million of these chains were shared by at least two donors. A nearest-neighbor algorithm error-corrected the raw reads and collapsed the reads into unique sequences, merging closely related sequences to remove PCR and sequencing errors. CDR3 sequences were aligned to IMGT reference sequences to assign V, D and J gene segments. Each retained sequence needed at least a six-nucleotide match to both a V gene segment and a J gene segment. A rearrangement was called productive if the CDR3 had no stop codons and remained in frame with V and J, and every other rearrangement was called non-productive. CDR3 was defined by IMGT convention, running from the second conserved V-encoded cysteine to the conserved J-encoded phenylalanine. The earlier analysis of about 620 of the donors excluded sequences that lacked an unambiguous match to a single V gene segment. In an earlier analysis of approximately 560 of the donors, a V segment was called functional when productive rearrangements were above 56.7%, and segregating when the standard deviation between donors exceeded 5%. A statistical classification framework was developed to diagnose cytomegalovirus status using the catalog of TCR beta chain sequences. V and J gene assignment, in a later analysis, came from comparing TCR nucleotide sequences with IMGT/GENE-DB human TR gene sequences. The TCRdist pipeline was used in a later analysis to assign CDR3 sequences and most-parsimonious VDJ recombination scenarios. In a later analysis, every TCR beta chain was defined by the combination of its CDR3 amino acid sequence and its V-gene family, and reads without a unique V-gene family were dropped. To address suspected cross-contamination and a sequencing artifact, a later analysis removed 592 highly shared, low-generation-probability nucleotide sequences. For each public chain, a later analysis derived a clonal expansion index from normalized ranks of inferred template counts within each repertoire. In a later analysis, generation probabilities were computed using a VDJ recombination model fitted to out-of-frame rearrangements, and the results were checked against IGoR. In a later analysis, hypergeometric tests were used to score TCR-TCR, TCR-HLA and TCR-CMV co-occurrence, with a repertoire-size bias correction applied to TCR pairs. In a later analysis, false discovery rates were estimated by permuting HLA or CMV assignments 20 times. A later analysis grouped co-occurring TCRs with DBSCAN, adding TCRdist sequence similarity when clustering within HLA-allele-positive subsets. Repertoires with fewer than 30,000 or more than 120,000 public chains were left out of co-occurrence clustering, as were about 5 repertoires with anomalous nucleotide sharing. TCRdb limited this immuneACCESS table to in-frame rearrangements with V and J called. A share of clones is missing; checked studies link under half to unresolved V genes, and the rest is unexplained. The V and J calls and clone size come from that table; D and trimming were worked out from the DNA. In this sample the table shows 200,000 or so clones, roughly 90% of which occur a single time. The ten largest clones add up to about 0.23% of the sample.

The cohort comprised 710 or so healthy bone marrow donors. At the time of sampling, every cohort member was nominally healthy, though immune exposures that went unrecorded were likely present. The donor was CMV seronegative and belonged to the group of 352 seronegative cohort members. A peripheral blood sample was collected from each donor, and TCR beta sequencing was performed on peripheral blood mononuclear cells. The Qiagen DNeasy Blood Extraction Kit was used to extract genomic DNA from the blood cell samples. V lost 7 bases and J lost 3 bases, and the count of bases not matched to a germline gene is 7. CDR1 is given as MNHNS and CDR2 as SASEGT, both from the germline V gene. The CDR3 numbers 15 residues from cysteine through phenylalanine. Here the CDR3 DNA is all that survives: 45 bases in frame from base 1.

The sequenced material came from PBMCs. The V gene is TRBV6-1 and the J gene is TRBJ2-3, and 10 junctional nucleotides match TRBD1. The source is a girl less than two years old in good health and CMV-seronegative. The DNA is as follows: TGTGCCAGCAACCGACAGGGGGCGCGTACAGATACGCAGTATTTT. Its coded protein is CASNRQGARTDTQYF.